This T cell receptor (beta chain) was captured in a study of shared clonotypes between healthy human individuals. Study findings and constraints: Across a few donors, naive CD4 shared about 5%, naive CD8 around 3.8%, memory CD4 roughly 2.2%, memory CD8 roughly 0.37%. Sequencing depth was a factor that was expected to affect clonotype sharing among donors.

The method was immunoSEQ multiplex PCR; TCRdb's version includes in-frame clones alone and lacks a portion of them. This sample yields over 2 million clones, of which about 95% are seen a single time; roughly 0.13% belongs to the top ten. The CDR3 sequence is 13 residues long. V shed 5 bases, J shed 14 bases, and the junction held 11 bases outside the gene matches. Per the germline V gene, CDR1 is SEHNR and CDR2 is FQNEAQ (reference sequence). A note on this clone: Its matching antigen is unknown.

The specimen was naive CD4+ T cells sorted from blood. Sample subset: CD45RA+ positively selected. The sequence was collected from a man aged 18 to 29 in good health. The V call is TRBV7-9, the J call TRBJ1-2; 10 nucleotides align to TRBD1. CDR3 coding DNA: TGTGCCAGCAGCCCCGGGACAGGGGCCTATAAGACCTTC. Its translation: CASSPGTGAYKTF.